This T cell receptor beta chain was recorded in a study of shared clonotypes between healthy human individuals. The wider study: Researchers assigned three CD4 naive, three CD4 memory, two CD8 naive and one CD8 memory plate to each donor. General study points: All-four-donor shared clonotypes had higher generation probabilities than non-shared clonotypes did.

Comments on this clone: Antigen: not known.

After removal of 4 bases from V and 4 bases from J, the junction contained 10 bases not matched to a gene. Germline CDR1 is MNHNS and CDR2 is SASEGT. This CDR3 spans 15 amino acids. Generated by immunoSEQ multiplex PCR, the TCRdb table keeps only in-frame clones and is missing some. The table includes 2 million to 2.5 million clones, nearly 97% detected once. V is TRBV6-1 and J is TRBJ2-7; 7 positions agree with TRBD1. The sample was naive CD4+ T cells sorted from blood. The subset denotes: CD45RA+ positively selected. The TCR comes from a man between 18 and 35 years old in good health. Here the CDR3 DNA reads TGTGCCAGCAGTGTAACAGGGGTCGGACTTTACGAGCAGTACTTC. This gives the protein CASSVTGVGLYEQYF.